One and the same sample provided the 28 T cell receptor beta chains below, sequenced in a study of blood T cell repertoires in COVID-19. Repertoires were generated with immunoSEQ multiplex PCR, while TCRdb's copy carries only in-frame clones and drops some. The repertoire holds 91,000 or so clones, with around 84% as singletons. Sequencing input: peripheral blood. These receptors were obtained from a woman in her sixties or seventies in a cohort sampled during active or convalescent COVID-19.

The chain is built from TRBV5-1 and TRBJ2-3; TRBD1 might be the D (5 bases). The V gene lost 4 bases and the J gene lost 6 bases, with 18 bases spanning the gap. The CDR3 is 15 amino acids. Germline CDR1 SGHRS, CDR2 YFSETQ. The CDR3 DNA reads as TGCGCCAGCAGCCACGGACACCCTTCAAGGGATACGCAGTATTTT. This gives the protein CASSHGHPSRDTQYF.

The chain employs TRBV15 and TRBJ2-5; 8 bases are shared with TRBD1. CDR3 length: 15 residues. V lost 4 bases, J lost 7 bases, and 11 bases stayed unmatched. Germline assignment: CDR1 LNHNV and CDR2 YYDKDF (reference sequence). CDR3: CATSKDRAAAGTQYF. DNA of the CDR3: TGTGCCACCAGCAAGGACAGGGCGGCGGCAGGGACCCAGTACTTC.

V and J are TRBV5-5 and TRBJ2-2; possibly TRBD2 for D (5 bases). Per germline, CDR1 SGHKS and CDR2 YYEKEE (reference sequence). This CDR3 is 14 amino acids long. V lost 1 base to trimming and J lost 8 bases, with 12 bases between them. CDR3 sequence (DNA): TGTGCCAGCAGCTTGAAGGTAGAGGGAGGGGAGCTGTTTTTT. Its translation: CASSLKVEGGELFF.

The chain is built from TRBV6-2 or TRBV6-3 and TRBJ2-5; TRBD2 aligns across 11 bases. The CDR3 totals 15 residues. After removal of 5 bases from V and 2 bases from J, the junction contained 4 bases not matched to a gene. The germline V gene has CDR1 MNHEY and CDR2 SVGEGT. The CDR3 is CASSTGLAVQETQYF. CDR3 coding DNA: TGTGCCAGCAGTACGGGACTAGCGGTACAAGAGACCCAGTACTTC.

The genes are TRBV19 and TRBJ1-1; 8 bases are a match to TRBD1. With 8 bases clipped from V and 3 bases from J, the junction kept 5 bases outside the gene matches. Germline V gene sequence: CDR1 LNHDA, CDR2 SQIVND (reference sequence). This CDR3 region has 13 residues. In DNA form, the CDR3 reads TGTGCCAGTCACAGGGGGTCGTACACTGAAGCTTTCTTT. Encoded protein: CASHRGSYTEAFF.

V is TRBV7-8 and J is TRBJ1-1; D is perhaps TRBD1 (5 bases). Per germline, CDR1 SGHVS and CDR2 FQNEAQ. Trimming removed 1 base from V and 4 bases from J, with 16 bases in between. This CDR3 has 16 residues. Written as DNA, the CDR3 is TGTGCCAGCAGCTTAGATCGGCTTTTAGGGGCCACTGAAGCTTTCTTT. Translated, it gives CASSLDRLLGATEAFF.

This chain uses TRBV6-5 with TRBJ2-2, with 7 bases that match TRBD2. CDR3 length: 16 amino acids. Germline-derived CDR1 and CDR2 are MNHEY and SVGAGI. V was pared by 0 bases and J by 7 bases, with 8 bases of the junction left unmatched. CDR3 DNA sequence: TGTGCCAGCAGTTACTCGCTAGCGGTCTCGGGCGGGGAGCTGTTTTTT. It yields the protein CASSYSLAVSGGELFF.

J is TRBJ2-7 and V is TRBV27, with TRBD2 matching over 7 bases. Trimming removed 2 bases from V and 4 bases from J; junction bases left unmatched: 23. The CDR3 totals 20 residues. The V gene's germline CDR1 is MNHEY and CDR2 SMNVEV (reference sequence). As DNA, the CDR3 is TGTGCCAGCAGTTTAAGGCTGGGGGGTCCCGCTCTAGCGGTCGGTTACGAGCAGTACTTC. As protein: CASSLRLGGPALAVGYEQYF.

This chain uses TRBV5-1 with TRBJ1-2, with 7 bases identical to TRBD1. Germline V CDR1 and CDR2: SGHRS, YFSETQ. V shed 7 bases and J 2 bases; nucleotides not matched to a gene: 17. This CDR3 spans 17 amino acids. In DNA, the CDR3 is TGCGCCAGCGCGACATCGATCGGGACAGCAAACAACTATGGCTACACCTTC. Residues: CASATSIGTANNYGYTF.

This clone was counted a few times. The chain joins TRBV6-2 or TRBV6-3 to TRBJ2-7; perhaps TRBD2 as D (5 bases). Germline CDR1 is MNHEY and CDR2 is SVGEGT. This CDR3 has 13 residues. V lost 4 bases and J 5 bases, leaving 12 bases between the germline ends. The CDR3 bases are TGTGCCAGCAGTTGGGTTGACGGGGACGAGCAGTACTTC. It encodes CASSWVDGDEQYF.

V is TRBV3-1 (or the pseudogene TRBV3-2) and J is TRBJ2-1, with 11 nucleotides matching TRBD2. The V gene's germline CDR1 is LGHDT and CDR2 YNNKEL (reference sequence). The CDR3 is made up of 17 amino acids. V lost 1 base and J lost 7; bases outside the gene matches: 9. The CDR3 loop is CASSQASSGGAGNEQFF. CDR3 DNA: TGTGCCAGCAGCCAAGCCAGTAGCGGGGGGGCCGGGAATGAGCAGTTCTTC.

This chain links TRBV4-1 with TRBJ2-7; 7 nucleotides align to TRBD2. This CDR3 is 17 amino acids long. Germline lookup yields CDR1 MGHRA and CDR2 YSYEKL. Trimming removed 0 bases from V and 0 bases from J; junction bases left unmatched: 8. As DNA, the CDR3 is TGCGCCAGCAGCCAAGATGTGAGGCGGGGGAGCTCCTACGAGCAGTACTTC. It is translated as CASSQDVRRGSSYEQYF.

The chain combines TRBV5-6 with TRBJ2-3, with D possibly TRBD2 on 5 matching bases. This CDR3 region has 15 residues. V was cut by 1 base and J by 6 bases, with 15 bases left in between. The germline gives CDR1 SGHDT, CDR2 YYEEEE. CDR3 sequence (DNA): TGTGCCAGCAGCTTGAACGGGGTAGAATTGGATACGCAGTATTTT. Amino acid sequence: CASSLNGVELDTQYF.

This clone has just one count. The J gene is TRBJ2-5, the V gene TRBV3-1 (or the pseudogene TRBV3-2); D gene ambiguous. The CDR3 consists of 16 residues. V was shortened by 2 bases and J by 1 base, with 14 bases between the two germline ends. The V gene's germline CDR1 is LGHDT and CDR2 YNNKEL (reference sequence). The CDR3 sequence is CASSQPGGRIQETQYF. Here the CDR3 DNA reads TGTGCCAGCAGCCAACCCGGTGGTAGAATCCAAGAGACCCAGTACTTC.

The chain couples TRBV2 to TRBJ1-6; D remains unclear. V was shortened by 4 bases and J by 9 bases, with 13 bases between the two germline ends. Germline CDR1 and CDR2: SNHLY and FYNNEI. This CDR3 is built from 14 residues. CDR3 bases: TGTGCCAGCAGTGTTATTCTTGAGGTTTCACCCCTCCACTTT. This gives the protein CASSVILEVSPLHF. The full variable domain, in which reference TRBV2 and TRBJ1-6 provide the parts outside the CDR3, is EPEVTQTPSHQVTQMGQEVILRCVPISNHLYFYWYRQILGQKVEFLVSFYNNEISEKSEIFDDQFSVERPDGSNFTLKIRSTKLEDSAMYFCASSVILEVSPLHFGNGTRLTVT.

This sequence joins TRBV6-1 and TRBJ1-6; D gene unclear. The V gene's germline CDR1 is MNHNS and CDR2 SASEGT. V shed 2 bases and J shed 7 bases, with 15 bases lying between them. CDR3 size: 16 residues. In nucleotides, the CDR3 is TGTGCCAGCAGTGAAATTACAGTACAGAACAATTCACCCCTCCACTTT. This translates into CASSEITVQNNSPLHF.

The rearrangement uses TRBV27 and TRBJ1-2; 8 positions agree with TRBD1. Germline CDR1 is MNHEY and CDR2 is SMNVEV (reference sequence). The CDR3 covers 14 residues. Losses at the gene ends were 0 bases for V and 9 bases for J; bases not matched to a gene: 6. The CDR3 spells CASSLSGQGISYTF. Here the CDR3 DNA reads TGTGCCAGCAGTTTATCCGGACAGGGAATAAGCTACACCTTC.

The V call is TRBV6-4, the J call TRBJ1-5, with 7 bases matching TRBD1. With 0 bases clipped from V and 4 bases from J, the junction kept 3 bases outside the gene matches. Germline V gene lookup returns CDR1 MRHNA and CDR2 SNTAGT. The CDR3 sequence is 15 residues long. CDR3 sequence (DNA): TGTGCCAGCAGTGACTCGGACAGGAGTAATCAGCCCCAGCATTTT. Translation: CASSDSDRSNQPQHF.

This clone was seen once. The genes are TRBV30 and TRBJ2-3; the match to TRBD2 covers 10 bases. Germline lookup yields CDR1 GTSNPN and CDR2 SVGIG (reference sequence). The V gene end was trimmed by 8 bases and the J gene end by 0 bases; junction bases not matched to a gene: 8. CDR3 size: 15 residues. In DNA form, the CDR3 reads TGTGCCGGGCGGGGGACTAGCGTTAGCACAGATACGCAGTATTTT. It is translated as CAGRGTSVSTDTQYF.

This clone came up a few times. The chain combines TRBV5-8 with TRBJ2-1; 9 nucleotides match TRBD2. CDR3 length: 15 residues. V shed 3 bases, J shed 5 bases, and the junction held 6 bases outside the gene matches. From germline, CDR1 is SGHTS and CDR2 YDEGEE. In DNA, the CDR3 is TGTGCCAGCAGCTCGGGCGGGAGGGTCGACAATGAGCAGTTCTTC. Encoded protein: CASSSGGRVDNEQFF.

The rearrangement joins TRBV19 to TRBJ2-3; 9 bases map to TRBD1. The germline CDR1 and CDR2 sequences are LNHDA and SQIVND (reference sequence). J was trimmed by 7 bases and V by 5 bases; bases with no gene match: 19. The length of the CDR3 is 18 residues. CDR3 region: CASSSSISGQGSVNTQYF. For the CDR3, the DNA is TGTGCCAGTAGTTCCTCCATTTCGGGACAGGGAAGCGTGAATACGCAGTATTTT.

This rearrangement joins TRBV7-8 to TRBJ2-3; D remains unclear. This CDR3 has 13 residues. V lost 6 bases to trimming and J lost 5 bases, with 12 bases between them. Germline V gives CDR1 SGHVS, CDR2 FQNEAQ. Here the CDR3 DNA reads TGTGCCAGCAGTACCGTGTCGGGAGATACGCAGTATTTT. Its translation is CASSTVSGDTQYF. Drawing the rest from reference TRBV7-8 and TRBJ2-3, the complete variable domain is GAGVSQSPRYKVAKRGQDVALRCDPISGHVSLFWYQQALGQGPEFLTYFQNEAQLDKSGLPSDRFFAERPEGSVSTLKIQRTQQEDSAVYLCASSTVSGDTQYFGPGTRLTVL.

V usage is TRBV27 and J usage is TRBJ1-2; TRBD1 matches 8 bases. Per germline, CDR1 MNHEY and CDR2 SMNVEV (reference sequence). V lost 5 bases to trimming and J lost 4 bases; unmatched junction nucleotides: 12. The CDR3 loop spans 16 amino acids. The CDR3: CASSAWTGQLSYGYTF. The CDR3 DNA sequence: TGTGCCAGCAGTGCGTGGACAGGGCAATTAAGCTATGGCTACACCTTC.

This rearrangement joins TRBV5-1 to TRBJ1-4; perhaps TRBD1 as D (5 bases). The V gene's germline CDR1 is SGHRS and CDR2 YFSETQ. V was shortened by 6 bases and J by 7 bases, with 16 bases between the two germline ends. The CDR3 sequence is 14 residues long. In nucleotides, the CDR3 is TGCGCCAGCAACCCCGGGCGGGGCGGTGAAAAACTGTTTTTT. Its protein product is CASNPGRGGEKLFF.

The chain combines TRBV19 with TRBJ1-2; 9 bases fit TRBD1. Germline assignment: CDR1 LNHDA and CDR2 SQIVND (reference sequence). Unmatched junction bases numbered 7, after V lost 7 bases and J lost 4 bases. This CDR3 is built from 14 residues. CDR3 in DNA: TGTGCCAGTACGAAACAGGGGGCTACCTATGGCTACACCTTC. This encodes CASTKQGATYGYTF.

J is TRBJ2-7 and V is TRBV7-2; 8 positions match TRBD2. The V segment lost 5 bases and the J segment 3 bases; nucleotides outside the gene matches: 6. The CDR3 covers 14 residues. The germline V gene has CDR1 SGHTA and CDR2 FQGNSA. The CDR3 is CASSKTSENYEQYF. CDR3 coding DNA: TGTGCCAGCAGCAAGACTAGCGAGAACTACGAGCAGTACTTC.

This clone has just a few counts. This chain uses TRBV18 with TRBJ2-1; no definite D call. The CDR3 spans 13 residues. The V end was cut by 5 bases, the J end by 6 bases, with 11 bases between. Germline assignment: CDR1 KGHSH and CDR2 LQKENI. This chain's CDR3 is CASSSNSLNEQFF. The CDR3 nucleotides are TGTGCCAGCTCATCAAACAGTCTCAATGAGCAGTTCTTC.

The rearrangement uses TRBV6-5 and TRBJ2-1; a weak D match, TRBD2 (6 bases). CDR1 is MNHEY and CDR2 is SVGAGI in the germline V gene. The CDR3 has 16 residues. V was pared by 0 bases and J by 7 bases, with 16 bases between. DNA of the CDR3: TGTGCCAGCAGTTACTCTTTAGTAAAGGAGGGAAATGAGCAGTTCTTC. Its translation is CASSYSLVKEGNEQFF.